The 28 T cell receptor beta chains given below trace back to one sample, sequenced in a study of T-cell memory formation after mild COVID-19. MiXCR was run by TCRdb on the 5' RACE reads, yielding one entry per CDR3 protein. The sample records 250,000 to 350,000 distinct CDR3 sequences, 15% to 20% being singletons. The sequenced sample consisted of PBMCs or a T cell subset sorted from them (not recorded which). Receptors were obtained from a man aged 18-30 years who had mild COVID-19 (a few samples of this study predate the infection). Cell type and time point are not known.

This clonotype has only a few counts. V is TRBV12-3 or TRBV12-4 and J is TRBJ2-7; 7 nucleotides align to TRBD1. CDR3 size: 14 residues. V was pared by 5 bases and J by 4 bases, with 8 bases of the junction left unmatched. CDR3: CASSPPDRAYEQYF. The CDR3 nucleotides read TGTGCCAGCAGTCCCCCTGACAGGGCTTACGAGCAGTACTTC.

This chain links TRBV12-3 or TRBV12-4 with TRBJ2-7, with D maybe TRBD1 (6 bases). The CDR3 runs 16 residues. V gave up 6 bases and J gave up 1 base, with 19 bases separating them. CDR3 amino acids: CASSLQGVQGSYEQYF. The CDR3 DNA sequence: TGTGCCAGCAGCCTACAGGGCGTACAAGGGTCCTACGAGCAGTACTTC.

The table lists this clonotype with a few counts. The genes are TRBV7-3 and TRBJ2-1, with 10 positions matching TRBD2. Germline CDR1 reads SGHTA; CDR2 reads FQGTGA. V lost 2 bases and J lost 9; bases outside the gene matches: 7. This CDR3 comprises 15 residues. CDR3 in DNA: TGTGCCAGCAGCTTATGGGAGCGGGGGGGCGCTGAGCAGTTCTTC. Translation gives CASSLWERGGAEQFF.

The sample holds a few counts of this clonotype. This sequence joins TRBV7-3 and TRBJ2-1; perhaps TRBD1 as D (6 bases). Germline values: CDR1 SGHTA, CDR2 FQGTGA. CDR3 length: 13 residues. V was pared by 3 bases and J by 8 bases, with 11 bases between. Written as DNA, the CDR3 is TGTGCCAGCAGCTTGGGGGCGGGTTATGAGCAGTTCTTC. As protein: CASSLGAGYEQFF.

Ten or more counts support this clonotype. The chain joins TRBV5-1 to TRBJ2-2; possibly TRBD1 for D (6 bases). The CDR3 loop spans 16 amino acids. Germline V lookup: CDR1 SGHRS, CDR2 YFSETQ. The V and J ends lost 1 base and 4 bases respectively, with 14 bases between them. CDR3 loop: CASSLLQGSITGELFF. The CDR3 DNA sequence: TGCGCCAGCAGCTTGCTCCAGGGGTCAATCACCGGGGAGCTGTTTTTT.

The chain is built from TRBV4-2 and TRBJ2-7; D unclear. V was trimmed by 1 base and J by 6 bases, leaving 13 bases between them. CDR3 length: 14 residues. The germline gives CDR1 LGHNA, CDR2 YNFKEQ. Here the CDR3 DNA reads TGTGCCAGCAGCCAAGGGAGTAGTACCGTCGAGCAGTACTTC. This translates into CASSQGSSTVEQYF.

J is TRBJ2-1 and V is TRBV4-2; D gene uncertain. This CDR3 spans 16 amino acids. V was pared by 0 bases and J by 3 bases, with 12 bases between. Germline V lookup: CDR1 LGHNA, CDR2 YNFKEQ. CDR3 nucleotides: TGTGCCAGCAGCCAAGACTCGACGACCTACTACAATGAGCAGTTCTTC. The encoded protein is CASSQDSTTYYNEQFF.

CDR3 protein: CASSKGQGVNEQFF. In nucleotides, the CDR3 is TGCGCCAGCAGCAAGGGACAGGGGGTCAATGAGCAGTTCTTC. V and J are TRBV5-1 and TRBJ2-1; 11 nucleotides match TRBD1. Germline V gives CDR1 SGHRS, CDR2 YFSETQ. Trimming took 4 bases from V and 6 from J; bases not matched to a gene: 3. The CDR3 is 14 residues long.

The sample holds a few counts of this clonotype. The V gene is TRBV6-5, the J gene TRBJ1-1; no clear D. The germline CDR1 and CDR2 sequences are MNHEY and SVGAGI. This CDR3 spans 13 amino acids. V lost 0 bases and J lost 4, with 6 bases in between. CDR3 in amino acids: CASSYSGTTEAFF. CDR3 nucleotides: TGTGCCAGCAGTTACTCCGGTACCACTGAAGCTTTCTTT.

This clonotype was seen a few times. The chain recombines TRBV4-1 with TRBJ1-2, with TRBD1 matching over 8 bases. CDR1 is MGHRA and CDR2 is YSYEKL in the germline V gene. The CDR3 is made up of 16 amino acids. With 5 bases clipped from V and 2 bases from J, the junction kept 10 bases outside the gene matches. The CDR3 DNA reads TGCGCCAGCAGCTCAGGCAACAGGGGGTCGAACTATGGCTACACCTTC. As protein: CASSSGNRGSNYGYTF.

This clonotype showed up just a few times. The J gene is TRBJ2-1, the V gene TRBV11-2; possible D gene TRBD1, 7 bases. CDR1 and CDR2 (germline): SGHAT, FQNNGV. The V gene lost 3 bases and the J gene lost 10 bases, with 10 bases spanning the gap. The CDR3 contains 12 residues. The CDR3 DNA reads TGTGCCAGCAGCTTCCAGGGGGGAGAGCAGTTCTTC. Amino acids: CASSFQGGEQFF.

The rearrangement links TRBV6-6 to TRBJ2-5, with D possibly TRBD1 on 6 matching bases. Germline-derived CDR1 and CDR2 are MNHNY and SVGAGI (reference sequence). V lost 9 bases to trimming and J lost 5 bases, with 13 bases between them. This CDR3 has 12 amino acids. The CDR3 DNA follows: TGTGCCAGTCAGGGGACCGACGAGACCCAGTACTTC. It yields the protein CASQGTDETQYF.

The chain recombines TRBV12-3 or TRBV12-4 with TRBJ2-1, with D hard to call. The CDR3 runs 14 residues. Trimming removed 5 bases from V and 4 bases from J, with 12 bases in between. In nucleotides, the CDR3 is TGTGCCAGCAGTCTTCGGCCCCTTTACAATGAGCAGTTCTTC. Translating gives CASSLRPLYNEQFF.

This clonotype showed up just a few times. This rearrangement joins TRBV12-3 or TRBV12-4 to TRBJ2-7, with D possibly TRBD1 on 5 matching bases. V was trimmed by 5 bases and J by 1 base, leaving 15 bases between them. The CDR3 spans 15 residues. The CDR3 is CASSLREVGSYEQYF. As DNA, the CDR3 is TGTGCCAGCAGTCTCAGGGAAGTTGGTTCCTACGAGCAGTACTTC.

The rearrangement joins TRBV4-1 to TRBJ2-2; 9 bases map to TRBD1. Trimming at V came to 6 bases and at J to 4 bases, leaving 6 bases not matched to a gene. CDR3 length: 15 amino acids. Germline assignment: CDR1 MGHRA and CDR2 YSYEKL. CDR3 DNA sequence: TGCGCCAGCAGTGGACAGGGGATCACCACCGGGGAGCTGTTTTTT. It is translated as CASSGQGITTGELFF.

This clonotype was observed a handful of times. V usage is TRBV6-5 and J usage is TRBJ1-5; TRBD1 agrees at 7 bases. Per the germline V gene, CDR1 is MNHEY and CDR2 is SVGAGI. This CDR3 contains 15 residues. V was pared by 2 bases and J by 4 bases, with 5 bases of the junction left unmatched. CDR3 loop: CASSYNSGGNQPQHF. DNA for the CDR3: TGTGCCAGCAGTTACAATTCAGGGGGTAATCAGCCCCAGCATTTT.

This clonotype turned up a few times. The rearrangement links TRBV7-9 to TRBJ2-7, with D tentatively TRBD2 (5 bases). There are 14 residues in the CDR3. The ends were cut back, 4 bases at V and 6 bases at J, with 16 bases in the middle. Germline CDR1 and CDR2: SEHNR and FQNEAQ (reference sequence). The CDR3 nucleotides read TGTGCCAGCAGCTCCCTCCGTGGCCGGGGCGAGCAGTACGTC. This codes for CASSSLRGRGEQYV.

This chain joins TRBV29-1 and TRBJ1-1; the D is unclear. Germline V gene data show CDR1 as SQVTM and CDR2 as ANQGSEA. The CDR3 runs to 13 residues. The V end was cut by 4 bases, the J end by 4 bases, with 13 bases between. This CDR3 is CSVGEASGTEAFF. CDR3 in DNA: TGCAGCGTTGGGGAGGCGTCAGGCACTGAAGCTTTCTTT. The variable domain in full, with the rest retrieved from reference TRBV29-1 and TRBJ1-1, is SAVISQKPSRDICQRGTSLTIQCQVDSQVTMMFWYRQQPGQSLTLIATANQGSEATYESGFVIDKFPISRPNLTFSTLTVSNMSPEDSSIYLCSVGEASGTEAFFGQGTRLTVV.

The chain has TRBV7-3 and TRBJ2-2; D gene unclear. With 1 base removed from V and 6 bases from J, the gap between germline ends came to 12 bases. The CDR3 length is 15 residues. CDR1 is SGHTA, CDR2 FQGTGA, per germline. This CDR3 is CASSLNAPPAGELFF. CDR3 nucleotides: TGTGCCAGCAGCTTAAATGCGCCGCCGGCCGGGGAGCTGTTTTTT.

This clonotype was detected many times. The J gene is TRBJ1-1, the V gene TRBV14, with no clear D. V lost 3 bases and J lost 3, with 5 bases in between. This CDR3 has 12 residues. Germline V gene sequence: CDR1 SGHDN, CDR2 FVKESK. The CDR3, as DNA: TGTGCCAGCAGCCACCGGGACACTGAAGCTTTCTTT. This encodes CASSHRDTEAFF.

Ten or more counts support this clonotype. The genes are TRBV5-1 and TRBJ2-2; D gene ambiguous. V lost 0 bases and J 2 bases, leaving 8 bases between the germline ends. CDR1 is SGHRS, CDR2 YFSETQ, per germline. This CDR3 is 15 amino acids long. CDR3 sequence: CASSLAAANTGELFF. CDR3 nucleotide sequence: TGCGCCAGCAGCTTGGCTGCAGCAAACACCGGGGAGCTGTTTTTT.

This chain uses TRBV4-2 with TRBJ2-3; D gene unclear. Germline V gene data show CDR1 as LGHNA and CDR2 as YNFKEQ. This CDR3 has 12 amino acids. V lost 0 bases and J lost 6, with 4 bases in between. DNA for the CDR3: TGTGCCAGCAGCCAAGAGTATGATACGCAGTATTTT. Protein: CASSQEYDTQYF.

This clonotype appeared a few times. V usage is TRBV7-2 and J usage is TRBJ1-1; D uncertain. Germline-derived CDR1 and CDR2 are SGHTA and FQGNSA. There are 16 residues in the CDR3. V was cut by 2 bases and J by 3 bases, with 16 bases left in between. CDR3 sequence (DNA): TGTGCCAGCAGCTTAAGCTTTGTGGTCGGGGACACTGAAGCTTTCTTT. As protein: CASSLSFVVGDTEAFF.

This clonotype was seen only a few times. The gene calls are TRBV3-1 and TRBJ2-7; 8 positions match TRBD1. V shed 1 base, J shed 3 bases, and the junction held 5 bases outside the gene matches. Looked up from germline, CDR1 is LGHDT and CDR2 is YNNKEL (reference sequence). This CDR3 is 15 amino acids long. The CDR3 is CASSQGPTGGYEQYF. As DNA, the CDR3 is TGTGCCAGCAGCCAAGGCCCCACAGGGGGCTACGAGCAGTACTTC.

This clonotype was counted at least ten times. The chain couples TRBV7-3 to TRBJ2-3; D may be TRBD1 or TRBD2 (7 bases each). The CDR3 is 14 amino acids. Trimming took 5 bases from V and 5 from J, leaving 14 bases between them. In germline, CDR1 is SGHTA, CDR2 FQGTGA. CDR3 nucleotides: TGTGCCAGCAGCCTACAGGGGAGGGAAGATACGCAGTATTTT. Translating gives CASSLQGREDTQYF.

This clonotype has just one count. The chain has TRBV7-9 and TRBJ2-5; 12 bases map to TRBD2. The CDR3 covers 16 residues. The ends lost 6 bases at V and 0 bases at J; junction bases unmatched: 5. Per the germline V gene, CDR1 is SEHNR and CDR2 is FQNEAQ (reference sequence). The CDR3 coding sequence is TGTGCCAGCAGATCCGGACTAGCGGGGCACCAAGAGACCCAGTACTTC. Protein: CASRSGLAGHQETQYF. The full variable domain, completed using reference TRBV7-9 and TRBJ2-5, is DTGVSQNPRHKITKRGQNVTFRCDPISEHNRLYWYRQTLGQGPEFLTYFQNEAQLEKSRLLSDRFSAERPKGSFSTLEIQRTEQGDSAMYLCASRSGLAGHQETQYFGPGTRLLVL.

This clonotype was seen ten or more times. The chain has TRBV6-1 and TRBJ2-3; TRBD2 agrees at 9 bases. CDR1 is MNHNS and CDR2 is SASEGT in the germline V gene. CDR3 length: 15 residues. V shed 2 bases and J 4 bases; nucleotides not matched to a gene: 4. CDR3 DNA: TGTGCCAGCAGTGAAAAATCTAGCGGGGCAGATACGCAGTATTTT. Translation gives CASSEKSSGADTQYF.

This clonotype turned up a few times. The chain combines TRBV29-1 with TRBJ2-2; no clear D gene. CDR1 and CDR2 (germline): SQVTM, ANQGSEA. Trimming removed 4 bases from V and 4 bases from J, with 1 base in between. CDR3 length: 10 amino acids. The CDR3 coding sequence is TGCAGCGTTGGCACCGGGGAGCTGTTTTTT. Translating it yields CSVGTGELFF.